This entry describes one T cell receptor (beta chain). This record comes from a study of T cells of healthy individuals. A single record per CDR3 protein comes from TCRdb applying MiXCR to the 5' RACE reads. In the table there are some 41,000 distinct CDR3 sequences, 3.5% to 5.5% of which are singletons. Trimming removed 5 bases at V and 0 bases at J, with 12 bases between. This CDR3 region has 15 residues. CDR1 is SGHNT, CDR2 YENEEA, per germline. V usage is TRBV11-3 and J usage is TRBJ2-3; D remains unclear. The TCR comes from a human donor in good health. CDR3 sequence (DNA): TGTGCCAGCAGCACCGGACGGTCTAGCACAGATACGCAGTATTTT. Translating gives CASSTGRSSTDTQYF.